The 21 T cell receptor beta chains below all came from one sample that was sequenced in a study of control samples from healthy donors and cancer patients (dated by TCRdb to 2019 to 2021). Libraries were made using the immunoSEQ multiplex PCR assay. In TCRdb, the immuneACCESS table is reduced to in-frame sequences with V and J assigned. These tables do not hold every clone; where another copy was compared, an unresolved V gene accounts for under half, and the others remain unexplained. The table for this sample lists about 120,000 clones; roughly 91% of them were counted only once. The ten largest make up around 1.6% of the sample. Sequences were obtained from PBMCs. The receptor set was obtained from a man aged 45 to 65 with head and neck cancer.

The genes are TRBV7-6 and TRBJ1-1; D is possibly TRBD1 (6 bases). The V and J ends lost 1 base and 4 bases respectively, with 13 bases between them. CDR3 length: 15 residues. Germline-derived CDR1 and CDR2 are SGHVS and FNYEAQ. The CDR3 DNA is TGTGCCAGCAGCTTAGGAGGGGGAGGCCCCACTGAAGCTTTCTTT. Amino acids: CASSLGGGGPTEAFF.

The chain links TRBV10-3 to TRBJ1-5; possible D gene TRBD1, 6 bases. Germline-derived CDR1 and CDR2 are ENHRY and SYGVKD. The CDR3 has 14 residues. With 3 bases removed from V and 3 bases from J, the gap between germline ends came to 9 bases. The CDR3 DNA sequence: TGTGCCATCAGTGAACAGGGCTTCAATCAGCCCCAGCATTTT. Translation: CAISEQGFNQPQHF.

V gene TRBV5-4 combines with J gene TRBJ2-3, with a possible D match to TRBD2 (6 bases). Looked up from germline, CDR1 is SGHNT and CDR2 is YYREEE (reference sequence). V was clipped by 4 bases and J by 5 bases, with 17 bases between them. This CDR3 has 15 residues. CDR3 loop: CASSARLGEGDTQYF. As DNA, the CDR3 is TGTGCCAGCAGCGCCCGACTAGGTGAAGGAGATACGCAGTATTTT.

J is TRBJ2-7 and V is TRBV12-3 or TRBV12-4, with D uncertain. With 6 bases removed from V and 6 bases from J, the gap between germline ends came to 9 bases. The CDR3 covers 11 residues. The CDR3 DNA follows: TGTGCCAGCAGCTTCCGGCGCGAGCAGTACTTC. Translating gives CASSFRREQYF.

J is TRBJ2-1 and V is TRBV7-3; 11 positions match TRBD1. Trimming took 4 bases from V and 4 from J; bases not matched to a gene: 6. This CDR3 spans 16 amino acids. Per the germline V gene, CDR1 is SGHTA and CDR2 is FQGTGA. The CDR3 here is CASSSPGTGGYNEQFF. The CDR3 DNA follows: TGTGCCAGCAGCTCCCCCGGGACAGGGGGATACAATGAGCAGTTCTTC. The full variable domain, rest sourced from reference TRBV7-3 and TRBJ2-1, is GAGVSQTPSNKVTEKGKYVELRCDPISGHTALYWYRQSLGQGPEFLIYFQGTGAADDSGLPNDRFFAVRPEGSVSTLKIQRTERGDSAVYLCASSSPGTGGYNEQFFGPGTRLTVL.

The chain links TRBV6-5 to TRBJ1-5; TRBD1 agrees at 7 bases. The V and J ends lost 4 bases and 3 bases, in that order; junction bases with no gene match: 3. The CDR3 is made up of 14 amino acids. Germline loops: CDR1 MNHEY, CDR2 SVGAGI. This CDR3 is CASSSTGINQPQHF. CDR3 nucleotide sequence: TGTGCCAGCAGTTCGACAGGGATCAATCAGCCCCAGCATTTT.

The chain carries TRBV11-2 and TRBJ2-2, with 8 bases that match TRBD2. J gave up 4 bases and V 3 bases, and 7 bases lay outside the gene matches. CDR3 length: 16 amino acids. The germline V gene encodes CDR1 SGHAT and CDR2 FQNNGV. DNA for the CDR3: TGTGCCAGCAGCTTTTTCGGCGGGGGGCTCACCGGGGAGCTGTTTTTT. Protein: CASSFFGGGLTGELFF.

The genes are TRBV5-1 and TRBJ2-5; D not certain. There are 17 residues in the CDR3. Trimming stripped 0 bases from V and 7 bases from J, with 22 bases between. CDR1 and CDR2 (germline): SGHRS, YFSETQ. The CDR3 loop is CASSLANRIDRLGTQYF. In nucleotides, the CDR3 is TGCGCCAGCAGCTTGGCCAATAGAATTGACCGCCTGGGGACCCAGTACTTC.

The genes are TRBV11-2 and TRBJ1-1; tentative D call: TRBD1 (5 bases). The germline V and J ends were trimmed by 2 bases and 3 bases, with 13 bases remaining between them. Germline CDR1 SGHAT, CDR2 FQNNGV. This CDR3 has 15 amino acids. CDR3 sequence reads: CASSLSDPGDTEAFF. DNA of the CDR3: TGTGCCAGCAGCTTATCGGACCCGGGGGACACTGAAGCTTTCTTT.

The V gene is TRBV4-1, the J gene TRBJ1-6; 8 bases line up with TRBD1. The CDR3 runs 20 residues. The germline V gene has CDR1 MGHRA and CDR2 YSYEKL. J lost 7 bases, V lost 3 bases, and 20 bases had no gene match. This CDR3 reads CASSQTSPGQAKRANSPLHF. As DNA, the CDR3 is TGCGCCAGCAGCCAGACCTCTCCGGGACAGGCAAAAAGGGCAAATTCACCCCTCCACTTT.

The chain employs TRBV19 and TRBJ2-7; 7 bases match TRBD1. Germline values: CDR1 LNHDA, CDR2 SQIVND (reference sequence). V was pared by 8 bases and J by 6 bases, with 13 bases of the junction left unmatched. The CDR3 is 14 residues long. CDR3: CASSTGPAPLEQYF. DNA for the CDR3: TGTGCCAGTTCGACAGGGCCTGCTCCCCTCGAGCAGTACTTC.

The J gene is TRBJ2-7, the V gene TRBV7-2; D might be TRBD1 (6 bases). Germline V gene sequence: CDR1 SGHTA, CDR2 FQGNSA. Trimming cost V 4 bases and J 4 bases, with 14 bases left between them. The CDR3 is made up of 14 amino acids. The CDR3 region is CASSSNRGIYEQYF. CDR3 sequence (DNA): TGTGCCAGCAGCTCCAATAGGGGGATTTACGAGCAGTACTTC.

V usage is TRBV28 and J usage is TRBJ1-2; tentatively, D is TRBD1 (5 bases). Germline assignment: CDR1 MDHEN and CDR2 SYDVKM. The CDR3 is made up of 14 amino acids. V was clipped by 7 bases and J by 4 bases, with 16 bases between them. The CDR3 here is CASTAGGPPYGYTF. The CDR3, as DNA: TGTGCCAGCACCGCCGGGGGACCCCCCTATGGCTACACCTTC.

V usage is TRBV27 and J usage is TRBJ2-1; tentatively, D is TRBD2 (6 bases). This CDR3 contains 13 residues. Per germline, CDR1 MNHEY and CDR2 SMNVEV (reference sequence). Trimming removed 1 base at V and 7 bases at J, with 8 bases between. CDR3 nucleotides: TGTGCCAGCAGTTTATACGGGGGAAATGAGCAGTTCTTC. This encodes CASSLYGGNEQFF.

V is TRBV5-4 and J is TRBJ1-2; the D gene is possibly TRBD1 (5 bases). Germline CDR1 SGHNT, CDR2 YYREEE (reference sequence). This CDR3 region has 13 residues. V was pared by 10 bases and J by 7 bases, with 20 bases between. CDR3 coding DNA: TGTGCCGGCCGGGGCACGGGGGTGGGTGGCTACACCTTC. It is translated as CAGRGTGVGGYTF.

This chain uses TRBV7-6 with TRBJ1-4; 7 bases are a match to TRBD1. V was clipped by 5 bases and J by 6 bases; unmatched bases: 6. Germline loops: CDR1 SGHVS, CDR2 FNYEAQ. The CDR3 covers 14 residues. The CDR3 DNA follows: TGTGCCAGCAGCCGACAGGGCACGGATGAAAAACTGTTTTTT. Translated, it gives CASSRQGTDEKLFF.

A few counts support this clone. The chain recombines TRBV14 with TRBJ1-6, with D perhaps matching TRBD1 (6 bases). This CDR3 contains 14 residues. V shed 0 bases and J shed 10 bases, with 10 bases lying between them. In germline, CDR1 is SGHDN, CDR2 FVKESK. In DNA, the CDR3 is TGTGCCAGCAGCCAAGATCTTACAGGGTCACCCCTCCACTTT. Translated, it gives CASSQDLTGSPLHF.

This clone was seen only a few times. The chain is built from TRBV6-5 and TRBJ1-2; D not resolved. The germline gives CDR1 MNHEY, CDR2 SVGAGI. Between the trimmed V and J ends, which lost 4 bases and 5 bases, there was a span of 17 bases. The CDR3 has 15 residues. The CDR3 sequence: CASSWEGTARYGYTF. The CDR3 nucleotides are TGTGCCAGCAGTTGGGAGGGAACTGCTAGGTATGGCTACACCTTC.

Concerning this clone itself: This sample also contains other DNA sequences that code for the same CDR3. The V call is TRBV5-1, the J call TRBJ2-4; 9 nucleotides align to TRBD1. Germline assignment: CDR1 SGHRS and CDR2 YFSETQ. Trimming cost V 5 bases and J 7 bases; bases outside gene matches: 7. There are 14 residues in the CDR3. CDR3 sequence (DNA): TGCGCCAGCAGTCCGGGACAGGGAAGGAACATTCAGTACTTC. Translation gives CASSPGQGRNIQYF.

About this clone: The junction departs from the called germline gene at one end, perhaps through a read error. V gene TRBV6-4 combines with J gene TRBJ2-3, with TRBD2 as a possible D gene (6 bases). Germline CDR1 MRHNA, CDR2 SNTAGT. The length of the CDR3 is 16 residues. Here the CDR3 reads CASSYSSGGSTDTQYF. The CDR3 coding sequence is TGTGCCAGCAGTTACTCAAGTGGGGGGAGCACAGATACGCAGTATTTT.

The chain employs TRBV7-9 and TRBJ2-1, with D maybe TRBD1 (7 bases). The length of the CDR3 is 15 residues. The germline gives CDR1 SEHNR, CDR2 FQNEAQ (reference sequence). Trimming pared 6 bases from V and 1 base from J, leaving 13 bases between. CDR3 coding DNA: TGTGCCAGCAGACCCCAGGGGGGTTCCTACAATGAGCAGTTCTTC. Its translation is CASRPQGGSYNEQFF.